This T cell receptor (beta chain) was profiled in a study of blood T cell repertoires in COVID-19. Data came from immunoSEQ multiplex PCR; TCRdb stores just in-frame clones and leaves some out. Of approximately 260,000 clones in the sample, roughly 80% are singletons; the top ten hold approximately 4.3%. The V segment lost 9 bases and the J segment 4 bases; nucleotides outside the gene matches: 16. Germline V gene data show CDR1 as LNHDA and CDR2 as SQIVND (reference sequence). The CDR3 has 18 amino acids. Sequenced: PBMCs or T cells enriched from blood (not recorded which). The genes are TRBV19 and TRBJ1-5; 12 bases align to TRBD1. This sequence originates from a young man with acute COVID-19. The CDR3 nucleotides are TGTGCCAGCCTATCCACTCCGGGACAGGGGGCTCAGAATCAGCCCCAGCATTTT. The encoded protein is CASLSTPGQGAQNQPQHF.